This TCR beta chain was sequenced in a study of T cell responses to AZD1222 COVID-19 vaccine. CDR1 is SGHAT and CDR2 is FQNNGV in the germline V gene. Trimming took 1 base from V and 5 from J, leaving 14 bases between them. This CDR3 is 15 amino acids long. Some clones are missing from TCRdb's copy, which holds only in-frame ones; the method was immunoSEQ multiplex PCR. The sample holds roughly 200,000 clones, more than 85% seen once. Specimen: peripheral blood, collected on day 0 of MenACWY control vaccination. The rearrangement joins TRBV11-2 to TRBJ2-5; D may be TRBD2 (6 bases). The TCR comes from an adult in good health. CDR3 coding DNA: TGTGCCAGCAGCTTAGGCTCTCGGGGGAGTGAGACCCAGTACTTC. Translation: CASSLGSRGSETQYF.